The 25 T cell receptor beta chains below all came from one sample that was sequenced in a study of technical replicates of blood from several donors. The assay was immunoSEQ multiplex PCR, and TCRdb's table has in-frame clones only and misses some. The table has some 80,000 clones, 90% to 95% seen once. Sequencing was done on a sample of T cells isolated from PBMCs. The receptor set was obtained from a human donor in good health.

V usage is TRBV28 and J usage is TRBJ2-7, with TRBD1 identical over 8 bases. The CDR3 contains 17 residues. The junction had 10 bases not matched to a gene; V was cut back by 1 base and J by 2 bases. Per germline, CDR1 MDHEN and CDR2 SYDVKM. The CDR3 sequence is CASSLLGVGTGAYEQYF. CDR3 bases: TGTGCCAGCAGTTTATTGGGGGTCGGGACAGGAGCCTACGAGCAGTACTTC.

The genes are TRBV19 and TRBJ2-5; possibly TRBD2 for D (6 bases). CDR3 length equals 15 residues. Germline V CDR1 and CDR2: LNHDA, SQIVND (reference sequence). V shed 5 bases and J shed 2 bases, with 15 bases lying between them. CDR3 DNA: TGTGCCAGTAGTTTTAAACTAGCCGGGCAAGAGACCCAGTACTTC. The encoded protein is CASSFKLAGQETQYF.

The genes are TRBV5-1 and TRBJ2-7; TRBD2 matches 7 bases. The germline CDR1 and CDR2 sequences are SGHRS and YFSETQ. Losses at the gene ends were 2 bases for V and 3 bases for J; bases not matched to a gene: 5. The CDR3 runs 14 residues. The CDR3 region has the DNA TGCGCCAGCAGCTTAGCGGGACGGGGCTACGAGCAGTACTTC. Translated: CASSLAGRGYEQYF.

This chain connects TRBV10-1 to TRBJ2-7; 7 bases are shared with TRBD1. Looked up from germline, CDR1 is WNHNN and CDR2 is SYGVQD (reference sequence). With V trimmed by 6 bases and J by 6 bases, 8 bases remained unmatched. CDR3 length equals 13 residues. The CDR3 spells CASRLDRLGEQYF. Here the CDR3 DNA reads TGCGCCAGCAGATTGGACAGGCTGGGCGAGCAGTACTTC.

Of note for this clone: The junction departs from the called germline gene at one end, perhaps through a read error. In nucleotides, the CDR3 is TGCGCCAGCAGCTTGGAAGCGGGACCGGTCTTC. It codes for CASSLEAGPVF. The chain carries TRBV5-1 and TRBJ2-1, with 7 bases aligning to TRBD2. CDR1 and CDR2 from the germline V gene are SGHRS and YFSETQ. The CDR3 consists of 11 residues.

The chain carries TRBV19 and TRBJ2-2, with unresolved D. The CDR3 has 13 residues. V lost 5 bases and J 5 bases, leaving 9 bases between the germline ends. Germline CDR1 is LNHDA and CDR2 is SQIVND (reference sequence). In DNA form, the CDR3 reads TGTGCCAGTAGTCCATACCGGACCGGGGAGCTGTTTTTT. Its protein product is CASSPYRTGELFF.

The chain has TRBV5-1 and TRBJ2-3; 9 bases are a match to TRBD1. The CDR3 length is 16 residues. Germline loops: CDR1 SGHRS, CDR2 YFSETQ. With 2 bases clipped from V and 3 bases from J, the junction kept 7 bases outside the gene matches. The CDR3: CASSFNGQGRTDTQYF. As DNA, the CDR3 is TGCGCCAGCAGCTTCAATGGACAGGGGAGGACAGATACGCAGTATTTT. Full variable domain (missing parts from reference TRBV5-1 and TRBJ2-3): KAGVTQTPRYLIKTRGQQVTLSCSPISGHRSVSWYQQTPGQGLQFLFEYFSETQRNKGNFPGRFSGRQFSNSRSEMNVSTLELGDSALYLCASSFNGQGRTDTQYFGPGTRLTVL.

The V gene is TRBV9, the J gene TRBJ2-7; 10 bases line up with TRBD1. Looked up from germline, CDR1 is SGDLS and CDR2 is YYNGEE. The CDR3 has 15 residues. V lost 3 bases, J lost 2 bases, and 5 bases stayed unmatched. Here the CDR3 reads CASSATGTGAYEQYF. CDR3 nucleotides: TGTGCCAGCAGCGCAACCGGGACAGGGGCCTACGAGCAGTACTTC.

This rearrangement joins TRBV5-4 to TRBJ2-7; the D gene is possibly TRBD1 (5 bases). The CDR3 is 15 amino acids. Germline V gives CDR1 SGHNT, CDR2 YYREEE (reference sequence). V was trimmed by 2 bases and J by 4 bases, leaving 16 bases between them. The CDR3 nucleotides read TGTGCCAGCAGCTTCTTCCCAGGGTCGCTGTACGAGCAGTACTTC. This translates into CASSFFPGSLYEQYF.

V is TRBV5-1 and J is TRBJ1-3; D possibly corresponds to TRBD1 (5 bases). The germline V and J ends were trimmed by 0 bases and 0 bases, with 13 bases remaining between them. The CDR3 contains 17 residues. Germline CDR1 reads SGHRS; CDR2 reads YFSETQ. DNA of the CDR3: TGCGCCAGCAGCTTGGGTCCGACAGACGACTCTGGAAACACCATATATTTT. It codes for CASSLGPTDDSGNTIYF.

This clone has only one observation. The chain joins TRBV15 to TRBJ1-6; no clear D. The V and J ends lost 0 bases and 9 bases respectively, with 9 bases between them. Germline V gene lookup returns CDR1 LNHNV and CDR2 YYDKDF (reference sequence). CDR3 length: 14 amino acids. The CDR3 spells CATSRDGTASPLHF. CDR3 coding DNA: TGTGCCACCAGCAGAGATGGTACAGCTTCACCCCTCCACTTT.

The rearrangement uses TRBV6-5 and TRBJ1-1, with D possibly matching TRBD1 (5 bases). This CDR3 has 16 amino acids. Germline V gives CDR1 MNHEY, CDR2 SVGAGI. V lost 2 bases and J lost 7, with 20 bases in between. The CDR3 protein is CASSYPGGGRVGEAFF. CDR3 sequence (DNA): TGTGCCAGCAGTTACCCGGGGGGGGGAAGGGTGGGTGAAGCTTTCTTT.

The genes are TRBV9 and TRBJ2-6; D uncertain. This CDR3 has 17 residues. Per germline, CDR1 SGDLS and CDR2 YYNGEE. V lost 1 base and J 0 bases, leaving 11 bases between the germline ends. CDR3 nucleotide sequence: TGTGCCAGCAGCGTATCCCCAGGAAGCTCTGGGGCCAACGTCCTGACTTTC. Its protein is CASSVSPGSSGANVLTF.

V usage is TRBV10-3 and J usage is TRBJ2-7; 10 nucleotides agree with TRBD1. Germline V CDR1 and CDR2: ENHRY, SYGVKD. The CDR3 contains 14 residues. V was pared by 8 bases and J by 5 bases, with 9 bases of the junction left unmatched. CDR3 nucleotide sequence: TGTGCCATCGCCGAAGGGGACAGGGGCAACGAGCAGTACTTC. Protein product: CAIAEGDRGNEQYF.

The J gene is TRBJ1-2, the V gene TRBV10-3; 8 nucleotides agree with TRBD1. V dropped 2 bases and J dropped 4; count of bases not matched to a gene: 6. Per the germline V gene, CDR1 is ENHRY and CDR2 is SYGVKD. This CDR3 is built from 15 residues. The CDR3 DNA is TGTGCCATCAGTGAGGGGACAGGTGTACTCTATGGCTACACCTTC. It translates to CAISEGTGVLYGYTF.

The chain carries TRBV7-9 and TRBJ2-2; tentatively, D is TRBD1 (5 bases). Trimming shortened V by 3 bases and J by 2 bases, and 7 bases separated the two germline ends. The CDR3 loop spans 14 amino acids. Germline values: CDR1 SEHNR, CDR2 FQNEAQ (reference sequence). In DNA form, the CDR3 reads TGTGCCAGCAGCTTCGACAGAAACACCGGGGAGCTGTTTTTT. Its translation is CASSFDRNTGELFF.

V usage is TRBV27 and J usage is TRBJ1-5; no clear D. V was cut by 4 bases and J by 2 bases, with 6 bases left in between. Germline loops: CDR1 MNHEY, CDR2 SMNVEV (reference sequence). The CDR3 totals 13 residues. CDR3 sequence: CASSSMRNQPQHF. In DNA, the CDR3 is TGTGCCAGCAGTTCTATGCGCAATCAGCCCCAGCATTTT.

This clone has more than one count but fewer than ten. J is TRBJ1-2 and V is TRBV30; D is unclear. V was shortened by 0 bases and J by 2 bases, with 10 bases between the two germline ends. This CDR3 is 14 amino acids long. The V gene's germline CDR1 is GTSNPN and CDR2 SVGIG (reference sequence). CDR3 region: CAWSVYPGNYGYTF. DNA for the CDR3: TGTGCCTGGAGTGTATATCCGGGGAACTATGGCTACACCTTC.

This sequence joins TRBV10-3 and TRBJ2-5; 8 nucleotides align to TRBD2. The CDR3 has 16 residues. The trim removed 3 bases at V and 5 bases at J, leaving 11 bases unmatched. Germline CDR1 reads ENHRY; CDR2 reads SYGVKD. The CDR3 DNA is TGTGCCATCAGTGACCCGGGGGGGGGCCGGTGGGAGACCCAGTACTTC. Protein sequence: CAISDPGGGRWETQYF.

This clone was picked up one time. This chain joins TRBV4-1 and TRBJ1-2; maybe TRBD1 (6 bases). The CDR3 totals 16 residues. The V end lost 6 bases, the J end lost 0 bases, and 17 bases lay between the germline ends. The germline CDR1 and CDR2 sequences are MGHRA and YSYEKL. CDR3 DNA: TGCGCCAGCAGACTACAGGGCGCGTCATCTAACTATGGCTACACCTTC. Translation: CASRLQGASSNYGYTF.

A few counts support this clone. The genes are TRBV6-1 and TRBJ2-7, with 9 bases fitting TRBD1. Germline values: CDR1 MNHNS, CDR2 SASEGT. The CDR3 length is 15 residues. V shed 3 bases and J 3 bases; nucleotides not matched to a gene: 6. The CDR3 DNA is TGTGCCAGCAGTGAGGGACAGGGCTTAAACTACGAGCAGTACTTC. Amino acid sequence: CASSEGQGLNYEQYF.

The chain carries TRBV2 and TRBJ2-1; perhaps TRBD2 as D (6 bases). The CDR3 covers 14 residues. From germline, CDR1 is SNHLY and CDR2 FYNNEI. V gave up 4 bases and J gave up 0 bases, with 7 bases separating them. As DNA, the CDR3 is TGTGCCAGCAGTGGGGGGGACTCCTACAATGAGCAGTTCTTC. As protein: CASSGGDSYNEQFF.

This chain links TRBV6-6 with TRBJ2-5, with 11 bases matching TRBD2. Trimming took 2 bases from V and 3 from J; bases not matched to a gene: 2. Germline CDR1 is MNHNY and CDR2 is SVGAGI (reference sequence). This CDR3 is built from 15 residues. This CDR3 reads CASSYPLAGEETQYF. CDR3 coding DNA: TGTGCCAGCAGTTACCCACTAGCGGGAGAAGAGACCCAGTACTTC.

This chain uses TRBV15 with TRBJ2-7; TRBD1 matches at 11 bases. The CDR3 extends over 15 amino acids. Germline V gene data show CDR1 as LNHNV and CDR2 as YYDKDF (reference sequence). The V gene end was trimmed by 1 base and the J gene end by 2 bases; junction bases not matched to a gene: 1. This CDR3 reads CATSRGGQGAYEQYF. CDR3 coding DNA: TGTGCCACCAGCAGAGGGGGACAGGGGGCCTACGAGCAGTACTTC.

The chain couples TRBV6-1 to TRBJ2-7, with 9 bases aligning to TRBD1. V gave up 8 bases and J gave up 5 bases; unmatched junction bases: 4. Germline V CDR1 and CDR2: MNHNS, SASEGT. The CDR3 is 12 residues long. In nucleotides, the CDR3 is TGTGCCAGCCCGGGACAGGGTAACGAGCAGTACTTC. Protein product: CASPGQGNEQYF.